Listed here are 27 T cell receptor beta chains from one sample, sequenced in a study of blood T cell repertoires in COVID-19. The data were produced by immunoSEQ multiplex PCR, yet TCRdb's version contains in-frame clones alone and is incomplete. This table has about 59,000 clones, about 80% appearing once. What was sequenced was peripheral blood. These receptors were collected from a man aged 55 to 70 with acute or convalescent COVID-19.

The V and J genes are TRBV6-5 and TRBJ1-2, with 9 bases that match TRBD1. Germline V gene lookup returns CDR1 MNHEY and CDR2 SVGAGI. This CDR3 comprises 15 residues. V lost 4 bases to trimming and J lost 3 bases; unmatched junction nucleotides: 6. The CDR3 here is CASSSGTGKHYGYTF. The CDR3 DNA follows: TGTGCCAGCAGTTCGGGGACAGGGAAACACTATGGCTACACCTTC.

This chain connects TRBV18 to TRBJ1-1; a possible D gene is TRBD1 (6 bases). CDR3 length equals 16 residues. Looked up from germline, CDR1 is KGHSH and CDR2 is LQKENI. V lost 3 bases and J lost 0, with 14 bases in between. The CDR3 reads CASSPQQQGMNTEAFF. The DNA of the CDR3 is TGTGCCAGCTCACCCCAACAACAGGGCATGAACACTGAAGCTTTCTTT.

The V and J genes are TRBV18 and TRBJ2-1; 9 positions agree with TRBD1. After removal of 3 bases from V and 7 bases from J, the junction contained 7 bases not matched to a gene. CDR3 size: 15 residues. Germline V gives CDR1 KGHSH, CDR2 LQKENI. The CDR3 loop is CASSPAGTGWNEQFF. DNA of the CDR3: TGTGCCAGCTCACCTGCCGGGACAGGGTGGAATGAGCAGTTCTTC.

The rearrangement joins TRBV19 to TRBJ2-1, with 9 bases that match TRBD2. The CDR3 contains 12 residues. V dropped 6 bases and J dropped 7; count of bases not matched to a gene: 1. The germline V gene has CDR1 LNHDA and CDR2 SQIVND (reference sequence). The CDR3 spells CASRSGRNEQFF. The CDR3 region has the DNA TGTGCCAGTAGGAGCGGGAGGAATGAGCAGTTCTTC.

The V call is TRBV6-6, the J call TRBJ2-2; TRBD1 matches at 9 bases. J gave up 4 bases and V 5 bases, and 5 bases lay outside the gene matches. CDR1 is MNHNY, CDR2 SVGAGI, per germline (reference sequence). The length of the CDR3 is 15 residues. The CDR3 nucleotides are TGTGCCAGCAGTCCACAGGGGGCGACCACCGGGGAGCTGTTTTTT. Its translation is CASSPQGATTGELFF.

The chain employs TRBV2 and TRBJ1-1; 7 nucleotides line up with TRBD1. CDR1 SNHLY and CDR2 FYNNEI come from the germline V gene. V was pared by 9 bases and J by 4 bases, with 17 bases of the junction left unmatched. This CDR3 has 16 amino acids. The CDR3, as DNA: TGTGCCAGTACTAAAGACGCAACAGGGGCGGCCACTGAAGCTTTCTTT. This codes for CASTKDATGAATEAFF.

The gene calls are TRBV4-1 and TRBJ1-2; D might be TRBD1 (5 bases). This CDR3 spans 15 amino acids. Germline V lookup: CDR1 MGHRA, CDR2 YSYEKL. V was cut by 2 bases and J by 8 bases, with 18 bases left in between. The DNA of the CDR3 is TGCGCCAGCAGCCAATTAGTCGGAGGGGCACAGGGCTACACCTTC. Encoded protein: CASSQLVGGAQGYTF.

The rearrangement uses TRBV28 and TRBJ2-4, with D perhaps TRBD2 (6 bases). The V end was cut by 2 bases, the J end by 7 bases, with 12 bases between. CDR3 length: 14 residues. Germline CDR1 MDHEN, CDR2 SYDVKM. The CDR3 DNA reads TGTGCCAGCAGTTTAGGCGGGAATAGGAACATTCAGTACTTC. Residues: CASSLGGNRNIQYF. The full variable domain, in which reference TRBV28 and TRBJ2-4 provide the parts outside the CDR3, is DVKVTQSSRYLVKRTGEKVFLECVQDMDHENMFWYRQDPGLGLRLIYFSYDVKMKEKGDIPEGYSVSREKKERFSLILESASTNQTSMYLCASSLGGNRNIQYFGAGTRLSVL.

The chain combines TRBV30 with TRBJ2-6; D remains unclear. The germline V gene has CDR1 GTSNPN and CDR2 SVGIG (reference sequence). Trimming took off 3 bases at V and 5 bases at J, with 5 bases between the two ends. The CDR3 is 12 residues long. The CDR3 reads CAWSPWANVLTF. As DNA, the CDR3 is TGTGCCTGGAGCCCCTGGGCCAACGTCCTGACTTTC.

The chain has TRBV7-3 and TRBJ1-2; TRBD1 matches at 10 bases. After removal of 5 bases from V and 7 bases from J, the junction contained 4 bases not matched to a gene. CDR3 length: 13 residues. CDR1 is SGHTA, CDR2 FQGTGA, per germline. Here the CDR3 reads CASSRQGAGGYTF. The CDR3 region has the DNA TGTGCCAGCAGCAGACAGGGGGCGGGTGGCTACACCTTC. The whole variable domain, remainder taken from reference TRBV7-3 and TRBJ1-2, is GAGVSQTPSNKVTEKGKYVELRCDPISGHTALYWYRQSLGQGPEFLIYFQGTGAADDSGLPNDRFFAVRPEGSVSTLKIQRTERGDSAVYLCASSRQGAGGYTFGSGTRLTVV.

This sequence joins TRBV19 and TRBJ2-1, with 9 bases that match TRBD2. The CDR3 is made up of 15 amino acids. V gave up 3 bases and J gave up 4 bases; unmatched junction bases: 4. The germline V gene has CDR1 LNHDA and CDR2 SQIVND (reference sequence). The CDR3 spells CASSMTSGAYNEQFF. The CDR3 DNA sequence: TGTGCCAGTAGTATGACTAGCGGAGCGTACAATGAGCAGTTCTTC.

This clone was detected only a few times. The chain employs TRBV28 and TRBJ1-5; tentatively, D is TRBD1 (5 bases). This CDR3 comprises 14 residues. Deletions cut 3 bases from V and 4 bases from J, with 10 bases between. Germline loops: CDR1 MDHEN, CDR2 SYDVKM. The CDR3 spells CASSFPTENQPQHF. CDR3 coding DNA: TGTGCCAGCAGTTTCCCGACAGAGAATCAGCCCCAGCATTTT.

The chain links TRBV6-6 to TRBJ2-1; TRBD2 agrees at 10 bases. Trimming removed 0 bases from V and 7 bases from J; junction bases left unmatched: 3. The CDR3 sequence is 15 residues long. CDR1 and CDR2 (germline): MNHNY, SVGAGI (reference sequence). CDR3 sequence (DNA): TGTGCCAGCAGTTACTCACTAGCGGGATCAAATGAGCAGTTCTTC. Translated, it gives CASSYSLAGSNEQFF.

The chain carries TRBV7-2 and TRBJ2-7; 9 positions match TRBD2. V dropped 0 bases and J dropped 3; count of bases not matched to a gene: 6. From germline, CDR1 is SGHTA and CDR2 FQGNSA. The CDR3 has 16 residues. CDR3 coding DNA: TGTGCCAGCAGCTTAGCGGAGCTAGCGGGAATCTACGAGCAGTACTTC. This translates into CASSLAELAGIYEQYF.

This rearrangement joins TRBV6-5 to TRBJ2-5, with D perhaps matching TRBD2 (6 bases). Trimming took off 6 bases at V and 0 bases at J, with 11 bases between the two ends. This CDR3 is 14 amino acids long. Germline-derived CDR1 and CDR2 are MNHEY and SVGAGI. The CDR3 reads CASRGSGYQETQYF. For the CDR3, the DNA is TGTGCCAGCAGGGGTAGCGGCTACCAAGAGACCCAGTACTTC.

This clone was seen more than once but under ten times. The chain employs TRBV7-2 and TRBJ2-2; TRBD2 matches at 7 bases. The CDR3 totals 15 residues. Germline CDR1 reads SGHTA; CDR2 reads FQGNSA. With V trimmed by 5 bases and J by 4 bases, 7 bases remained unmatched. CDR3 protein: CASSDPSGTTGELFF. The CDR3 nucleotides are TGTGCCAGCAGCGACCCTAGCGGAACCACCGGGGAGCTGTTTTTT.

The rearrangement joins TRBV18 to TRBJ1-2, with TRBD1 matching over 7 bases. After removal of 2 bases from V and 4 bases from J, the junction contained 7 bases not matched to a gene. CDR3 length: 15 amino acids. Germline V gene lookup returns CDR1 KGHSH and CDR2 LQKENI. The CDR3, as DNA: TGTGCCAGCTCACCAGACGGGACAGATCTCTATGGCTACACCTTC. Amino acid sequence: CASSPDGTDLYGYTF.

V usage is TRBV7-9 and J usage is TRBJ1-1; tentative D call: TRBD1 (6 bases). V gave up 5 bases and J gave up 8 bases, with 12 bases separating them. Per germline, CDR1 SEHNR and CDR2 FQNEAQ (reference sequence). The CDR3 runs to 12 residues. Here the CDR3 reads CASSQIRGEAFF. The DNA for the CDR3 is TGTGCCAGCAGCCAGATCAGGGGAGAAGCTTTCTTT.

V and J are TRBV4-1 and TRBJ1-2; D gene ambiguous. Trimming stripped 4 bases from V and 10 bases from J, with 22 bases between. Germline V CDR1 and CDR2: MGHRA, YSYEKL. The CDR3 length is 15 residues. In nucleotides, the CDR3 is TGCGCCAGCAGCCCCCGGAGTGAGGGAGATCCCTACTACACCTTC. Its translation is CASSPRSEGDPYYTF.

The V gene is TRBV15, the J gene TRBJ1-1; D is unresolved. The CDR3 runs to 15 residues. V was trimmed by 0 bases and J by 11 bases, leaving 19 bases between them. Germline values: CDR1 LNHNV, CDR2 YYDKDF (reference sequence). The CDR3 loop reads CATSRDHPGPRQAFF. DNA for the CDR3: TGTGCCACCAGCAGAGACCATCCTGGGCCCCGGCAGGCTTTCTTT.

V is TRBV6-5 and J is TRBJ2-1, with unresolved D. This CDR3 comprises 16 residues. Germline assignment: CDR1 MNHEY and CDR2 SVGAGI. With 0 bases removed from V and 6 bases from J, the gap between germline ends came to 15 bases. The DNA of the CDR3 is TGTGCCAGCAGTTACTCGAGGCTAACCCGACCCAATGAGCAGTTCTTC. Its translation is CASSYSRLTRPNEQFF.

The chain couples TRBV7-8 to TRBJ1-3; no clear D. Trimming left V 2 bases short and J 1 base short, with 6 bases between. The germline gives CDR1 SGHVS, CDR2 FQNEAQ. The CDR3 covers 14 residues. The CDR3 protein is CASSLQVSGNTIYF. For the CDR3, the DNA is TGTGCCAGCAGCTTACAGGTTTCTGGAAACACCATATATTTT.

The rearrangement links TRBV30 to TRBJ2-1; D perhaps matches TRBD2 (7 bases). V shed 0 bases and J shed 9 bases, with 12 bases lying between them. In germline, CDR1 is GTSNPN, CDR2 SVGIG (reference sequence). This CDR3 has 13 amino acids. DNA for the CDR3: TGTGCCTGGAGTGTCAATCGGGGGGCTGAGCAGTTCTTC. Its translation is CAWSVNRGAEQFF.

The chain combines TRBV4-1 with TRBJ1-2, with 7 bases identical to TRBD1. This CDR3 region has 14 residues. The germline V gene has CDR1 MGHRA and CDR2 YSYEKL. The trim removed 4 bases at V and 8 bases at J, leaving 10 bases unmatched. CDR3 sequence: CASSPMQGVVGYTF. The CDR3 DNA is TGCGCCAGCAGCCCAATGCAGGGGGTGGTAGGCTACACCTTC.

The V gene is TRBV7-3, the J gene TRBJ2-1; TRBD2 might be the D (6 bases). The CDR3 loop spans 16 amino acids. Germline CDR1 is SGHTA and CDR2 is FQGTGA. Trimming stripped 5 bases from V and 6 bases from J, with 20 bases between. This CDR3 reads CASSAYLAGGLNEQFF. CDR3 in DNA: TGTGCCAGCAGCGCCTATTTAGCCGGAGGGCTCAATGAGCAGTTCTTC. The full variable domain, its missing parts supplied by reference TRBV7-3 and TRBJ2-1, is GAGVSQTPSNKVTEKGKYVELRCDPISGHTALYWYRQSLGQGPEFLIYFQGTGAADDSGLPNDRFFAVRPEGSVSTLKIQRTERGDSAVYLCASSAYLAGGLNEQFFGPGTRLTVL.

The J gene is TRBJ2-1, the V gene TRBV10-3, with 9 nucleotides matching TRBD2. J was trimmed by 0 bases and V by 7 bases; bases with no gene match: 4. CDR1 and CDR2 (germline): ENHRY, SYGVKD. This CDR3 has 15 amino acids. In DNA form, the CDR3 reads TGTGCCATCACCAAGACTAGCGGCTCCTACAATGAGCAGTTCTTC. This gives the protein CAITKTSGSYNEQFF.

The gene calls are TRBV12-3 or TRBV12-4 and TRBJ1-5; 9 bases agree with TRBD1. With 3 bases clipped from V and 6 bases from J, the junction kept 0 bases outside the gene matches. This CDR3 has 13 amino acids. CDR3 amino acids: CASSLTGGQPQHF. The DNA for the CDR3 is TGTGCCAGCAGTTTGACAGGGGGTCAGCCCCAGCATTTT.